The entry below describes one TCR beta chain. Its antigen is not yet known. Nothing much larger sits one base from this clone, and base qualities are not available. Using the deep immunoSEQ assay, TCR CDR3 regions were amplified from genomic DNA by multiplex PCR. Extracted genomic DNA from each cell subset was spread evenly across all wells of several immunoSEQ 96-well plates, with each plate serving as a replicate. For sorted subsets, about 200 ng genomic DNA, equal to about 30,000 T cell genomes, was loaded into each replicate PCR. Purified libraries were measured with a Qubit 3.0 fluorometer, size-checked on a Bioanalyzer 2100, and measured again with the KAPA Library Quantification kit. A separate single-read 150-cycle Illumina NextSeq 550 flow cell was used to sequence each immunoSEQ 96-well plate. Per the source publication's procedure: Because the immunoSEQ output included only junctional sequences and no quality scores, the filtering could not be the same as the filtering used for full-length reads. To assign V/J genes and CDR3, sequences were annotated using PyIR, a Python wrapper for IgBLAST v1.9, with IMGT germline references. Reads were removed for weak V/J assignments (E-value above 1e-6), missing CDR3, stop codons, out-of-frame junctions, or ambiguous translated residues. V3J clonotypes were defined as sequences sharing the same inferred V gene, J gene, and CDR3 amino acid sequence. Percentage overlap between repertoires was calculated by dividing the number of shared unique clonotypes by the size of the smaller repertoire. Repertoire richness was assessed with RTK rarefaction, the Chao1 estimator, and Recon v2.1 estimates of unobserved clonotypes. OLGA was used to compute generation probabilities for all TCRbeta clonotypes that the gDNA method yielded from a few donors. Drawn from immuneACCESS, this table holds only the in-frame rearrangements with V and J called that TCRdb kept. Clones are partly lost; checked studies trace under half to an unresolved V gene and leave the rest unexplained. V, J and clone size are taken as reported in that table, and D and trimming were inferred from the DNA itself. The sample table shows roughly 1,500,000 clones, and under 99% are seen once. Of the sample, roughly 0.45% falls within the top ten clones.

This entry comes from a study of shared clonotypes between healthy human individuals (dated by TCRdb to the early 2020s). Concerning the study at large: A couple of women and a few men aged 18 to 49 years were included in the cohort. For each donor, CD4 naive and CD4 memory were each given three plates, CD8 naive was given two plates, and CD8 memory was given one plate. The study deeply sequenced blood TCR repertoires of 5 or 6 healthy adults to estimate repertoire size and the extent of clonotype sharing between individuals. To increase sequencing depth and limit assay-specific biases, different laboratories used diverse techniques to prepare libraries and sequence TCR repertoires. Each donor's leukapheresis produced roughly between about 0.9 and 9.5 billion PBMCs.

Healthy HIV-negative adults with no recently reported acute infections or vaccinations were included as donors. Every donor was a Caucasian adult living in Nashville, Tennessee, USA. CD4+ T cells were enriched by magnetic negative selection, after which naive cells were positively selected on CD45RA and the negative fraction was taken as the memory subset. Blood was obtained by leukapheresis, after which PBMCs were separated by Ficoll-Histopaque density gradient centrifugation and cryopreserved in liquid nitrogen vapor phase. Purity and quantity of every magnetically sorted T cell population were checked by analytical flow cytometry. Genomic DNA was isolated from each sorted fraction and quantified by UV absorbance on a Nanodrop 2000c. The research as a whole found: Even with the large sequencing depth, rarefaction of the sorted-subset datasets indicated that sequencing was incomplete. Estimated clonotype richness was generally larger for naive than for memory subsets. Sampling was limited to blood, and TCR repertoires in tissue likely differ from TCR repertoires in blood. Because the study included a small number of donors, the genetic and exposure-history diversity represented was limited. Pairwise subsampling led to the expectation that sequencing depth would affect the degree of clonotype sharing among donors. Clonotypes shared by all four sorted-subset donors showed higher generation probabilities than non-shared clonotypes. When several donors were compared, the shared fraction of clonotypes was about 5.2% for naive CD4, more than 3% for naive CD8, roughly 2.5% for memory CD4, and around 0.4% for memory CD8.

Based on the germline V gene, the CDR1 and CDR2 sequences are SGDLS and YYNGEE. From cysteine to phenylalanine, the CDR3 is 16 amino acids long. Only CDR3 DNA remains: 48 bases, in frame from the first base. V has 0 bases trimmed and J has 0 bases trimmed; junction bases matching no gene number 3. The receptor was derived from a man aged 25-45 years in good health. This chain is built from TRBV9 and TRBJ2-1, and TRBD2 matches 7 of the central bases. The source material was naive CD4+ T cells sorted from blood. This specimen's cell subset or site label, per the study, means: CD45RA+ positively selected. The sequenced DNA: TGTGCCAGCAGCGTAGGGGCTAGCGGCTCCTACAATGAGCAGTTCTTC. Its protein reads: CASSVGASGSYNEQFF.